Sequencing of this T cell receptor beta chain was carried out in a study of cytomegalovirus exposure and HLA in healthy donors. Study-wide background: Within an early data release were about 85 million unique TCRs drawn from HLA-typed donors.

Germline V lookup: CDR1 LGHNA, CDR2 YSLEER. The V gene end was trimmed by 7 bases and the J gene end by 3 bases; junction bases not matched to a gene: 11. The CDR3 consists of 16 residues. Healthy bone marrow donors made up the donor group. Overall study results and limits: Several of the most significant clusters appeared linked to common viral pathogens, based on a later analysis.

Primers for the PCR totalled 60 Vbeta and 13 Jbeta. The table came from immunoSEQ multiplex PCR; TCRdb's copy has only in-frame clones and leaves some out. Among about 150,000 clones listed, roughly 80% were seen once. The table lists this clone with a count of one. Its antigen is as yet unknown. V gene TRBV4-3 combines with J gene TRBJ2-1; TRBD1 matches 8 bases. The source material was PBMCs. The TCR was taken from a woman aged 40 to 50 in good health and CMV-seropositive. CDR3 DNA sequence: TGCGCCAGCACCCAGACAGTAGGACAGGGCTACAATGAGCAGTTCTTC. Translated, it gives CASTQTVGQGYNEQFF.